A selection of T cell receptor beta chains follows, all from one sample in a study of shared clonotypes between healthy human individuals. Profiling relied on immunoSEQ multiplex PCR, and the TCRdb table lists in-frame clones only, not all of them. Of fewer than 550,000 clones listed, 60% to 80% are singletons. What was sequenced was PBMCs. Receptor source: a woman in her thirties or forties in good health. Some clones in this sample may be carry-over from other donors' samples. The CDR3 runs from the conserved cysteine through the conserved F or W. The D gene is left open where the match is weak. Clone size is not always given. Where it is, it says once, few, many or a class for expanded clones.

d_call	clone_size	j_call	v_call	cdr3_nt	cdr3_aa
NA	NA	TRBJ1-4	TRBV27	TGTGCCAGCAGTTCGTACAGGGATTCCGCAACTAATGAAAAACTGTTTTTT	CASSSYRDSATNEKLFF
TRBD1	NA	TRBJ1-1	TRBV6-5	TGTGCCAGCAGTCGGACAGGGATCACTGAAGCTTTCTTT	CASSRTGITEAFF
NA	once	TRBJ2-3	TRBV2	TGTGCCAGCAGGAGCATAGACCCAGATACGCAGTATTTT	CASRSIDPDTQYF
NA	NA	TRBJ2-3	TRBV5-1	TGCGCCAGCAGCTTGGATGTCTGGGGGACCACAGATACGCAGTATTTT	CASSLDVWGTTDTQYF
NA	few	TRBJ2-1	TRBV28	TGTGCCAGCAGGGGGGACTTCTACAATGAGCAGTTCTTC	CASRGDFYNEQFF
NA	many	TRBJ1-6	TRBV30	TGTGCCTGGAATGACAGAAATAATTCACCCCTCCACTTT	CAWNDRNNSPLHF
NA	NA	TRBJ2-1	TRBV7-2	TGTGCCAGCAGCTTGAGGATGAAAAATGAGCAGTTCTTC	CASSLRMKNEQFF
NA	NA	TRBJ1-2	TRBV7-2	TGTGCCAGCAGCTTCGGGACTTTGAGCGGCTACACCTTC	CASSFGTLSGYTF
NA	NA	TRBJ2-7	TRBV6-5	TGTGCCAGCAGTGGACCGACAGTTTACGAGCAGTACTTC	CASSGPTVYEQYF
NA	NA	TRBJ1-1	TRBV6-6	TGTGCCAGCAGTTCAAACTCCTACGAAGCTTTCTTT	CASSSNSYEAFF
NA	NA	TRBJ1-3	TRBV18	TGTGCCAGCTCGACCTCCGTGGCTGGAAACACCATATATTTT	CASSTSVAGNTIYF
TRBD2	NA	TRBJ2-3	TRBV18	TGTGCCAGCTCACCAGAGCGGGAGGTTACGCAGTATTTT	CASSPEREVTQYF
NA	NA	TRBJ2-5	TRBV10-2	TGCGCCAGCAGTGACCCCGGGTTGAGGACAAACTTC	CASSDPGLRTNF
NA	NA	TRBJ2-7	TRBV6-5	TGTGCCAGCAGTTTATCCGGGCCGCTTAACGAGCAGTACTTC	CASSLSGPLNEQYF
TRBD2	NA	TRBJ2-1	TRBV7-2	TGTGCCAGCAGCTTGAGCCTAGCGGGAGCCTACAATGAGCAGTTCTTC	CASSLSLAGAYNEQFF
NA	once	TRBJ1-2	TRBV4-1	TGCGCCAGCAGCCAAGAGCATAGGGGAGGCTACACCTTC	CASSQEHRGGYTF
TRBD2	NA	TRBJ2-7	TRBV18	TGTGCCAGCTCAAAAGGTAGCGGGAGCTCCTACGAGCAGTACTTC	CASSKGSGSSYEQYF
NA	few	TRBJ1-1	TRBV19	TGTGCCAGTAGTACCCAATTGAACACTGAAGCTTTCTTT	CASSTQLNTEAFF
NA	NA	TRBJ1-2	TRBV5-1	TGCGCCAGCAGCTTGGGTGACGAGTATGGCTACACCTTC	CASSLGDEYGYTF
TRBD1	NA	TRBJ2-5	TRBV19	TGTGCCAGTAGTACACAACAGGGGGAAGAGACCCAGTACTTC	CASSTQQGEETQYF
TRBD2	NA	TRBJ2-7	TRBV10-2	TGCGCCAGCAGTCAACTAGCGGGAGGGCCCTACGAGCAGTACTTC	CASSQLAGGPYEQYF
TRBD2	NA	TRBJ2-7	TRBV14	TGTGCCAGCAGCCAGGGGATAGCGGGATCCTACGAGCAGTACTTC	CASSQGIAGSYEQYF
NA	NA	TRBJ2-3	TRBV4-1	TGCGCCAGCAGCCAAGAGGAGGGAGATATGCAGTATTTT	CASSQEEGDMQYF
NA	NA	TRBJ1-2	TRBV28	TGTGCCAGCAGGCGGGGACACCTCTATGGCTACACCTTC	CASRRGHLYGYTF
NA	NA	TRBJ1-2	TRBV2	TGTGCCAGCAGTGAAGCGGGAAACAGGGCAGGTGGCTACACCTTC	CASSEAGNRAGGYTF
NA	once	TRBJ2-7	TRBV10-1	TGCGCCAGCAGTGAAAAGGGAATAGGCTACGAGCAGTACTTC	CASSEKGIGYEQYF
NA	NA	TRBJ2-5	TRBV7-9	TGTGCCAGCAGCTTACAGAGCCTACGAGGGCAGTACTTC	CASSLQSLRGQYF
TRBD1	NA	TRBJ1-2	TRBV6-5	TGTGCCAGCAGCCGGGACAGAGAAACCTATGGCTACACCTTC	CASSRDRETYGYTF
NA	NA	TRBJ2-7	TRBV11-2	TGTGCCAGCAGCCAGCGGAGGGTGGCCTACGAGCAGTACTTC	CASSQRRVAYEQYF
TRBD1	many	TRBJ1-5	TRBV5-4	TGTGCCAGCAGCTTTGGGGGACAGGGTACCAATCAGCCCCAGCATTTT	CASSFGGQGTNQPQHF
NA	NA	TRBJ2-7	TRBV10-3	TGTGCCATCAGTGTCAACAGGGACGACGAGCAGTACTTC	CAISVNRDDEQYF
TRBD2	NA	TRBJ2-7	TRBV5-4	TGTGCCAGCAGCCCGGGGGGGACCGCCTACGAGCAGTACTTC	CASSPGGTAYEQYF
TRBD1	NA	TRBJ1-2	TRBV18	TGTGCCAGCTCACCAGCCGGGACAGGGGAGGTTGGCTACACCTTC	CASSPAGTGEVGYTF
NA	NA	TRBJ2-7	TRBV7-9	TGTGCCAGCAGCTTAGCGCGGGGGACAGGCCCCTACGAGCAGTACTTC	CASSLARGTGPYEQYF
NA	NA	TRBJ2-5	TRBV7-9	TGTGCCGGGGGCACCCAGCCCCAAGAGACCCAGTACTTC	CAGGTQPQETQYF
TRBD2	NA	TRBJ2-3	TRBV28	TGTGCCAGCAGTCCCCCACTTAGCGGGAGTGCAGATACGCAGTATTTT	CASSPPLSGSADTQYF
NA	NA	TRBJ1-1	TRBV30	TGTGCCTGGAATGATCGGGGGGACACTGAAGCTTTCTTT	CAWNDRGDTEAFF
NA	NA	TRBJ2-7	TRBV19	TGTGCCAGTAGTATAAGCATAGGAGCCTACGAGCAGTACTTC	CASSISIGAYEQYF
TRBD1	NA	TRBJ2-7	TRBV5-1	TGCGCCAGCAGCCCCGAACCGGGACAGGGGAGACACGAGCAGTACTTC	CASSPEPGQGRHEQYF
NA	NA	TRBJ2-7	TRBV6-1	TGTGCCAGCAGTGAGGCAGACTCCTACGAGCAGTACTTC	CASSEADSYEQYF
TRBD2	NA	TRBJ2-1	TRBV7-2	TGTGCCAGCAGCTTAGCTGGACTAGCGGGAGCCAATGAGCAGTTCTTC	CASSLAGLAGANEQFF
NA	many	TRBJ2-5	TRBV2	TGTGCCAGCTACGGGGTCTCGGGGAAACAAGAGACCCAGTACTTC	CASYGVSGKQETQYF
TRBD1	few	TRBJ1-4	TRBV7-8	TGTGCCAGCAGCCCCCGGACAGGGGAGGAAAAACTGTTTTTT	CASSPRTGEEKLFF
NA	NA	TRBJ2-7	TRBV11-2	TGTGCCAGCAGCCCGGGGGCCAGGATCTACGAGCAGTACTTC	CASSPGARIYEQYF
NA	NA	TRBJ2-5	TRBV19	TGTGCCAGTAGTATGTCTAGCATCCCCCAAGAGACCCAGTACTTC	CASSMSSIPQETQYF
NA	once	TRBJ2-1	TRBV10-3	TGTGCCATCAGGGTTTCCGGGAGTAGGAATGAGCAGTTCTTC	CAIRVSGSRNEQFF
NA	NA	TRBJ2-6	TRBV6-5	TGTGCCAGCAGTTATTTGGCCGGGGCCAACGTCCTGACTTTC	CASSYLAGANVLTF
NA	few	TRBJ1-4	TRBV18	TGTGCCAGCTCTTCTACGGAGGTTAATGAAAAACTGTTTTTT	CASSSTEVNEKLFF
NA	once	TRBJ2-7	TRBV7-3	TGTGCCAGCAGCTTAAGTTTAGGCTACGAGCAGTACTTC	CASSLSLGYEQYF
NA	NA	TRBJ1-1	TRBV19	TGTGCCAGTAGTATCTTGGGGCGCGGCACTGAAGCTTTCTTT	CASSILGRGTEAFF
NA	NA	TRBJ1-2	TRBV9	TGTGCCAGCAGCGTAGCTACAGGGAACACGTATGGCTACACCTTC	CASSVATGNTYGYTF
TRBD1	NA	TRBJ2-5	TRBV7-2	TGTGCCAGCAGCCATCGACAGGGGCAAGAGACCCAGTACTTC	CASSHRQGQETQYF
NA	NA	TRBJ2-7	TRBV21-1	TGTGCCAGCAGCAAAGCGCTTTCAGCGAACCCTAGCCACGAGCAGTACTTC	CASSKALSANPSHEQYF
TRBD2	NA	TRBJ2-7	TRBV9	TGTGCCAGCAGCGTAGATGGGAGGGCGTCCTACGAGCAGTACTTC	CASSVDGRASYEQYF
NA	NA	TRBJ2-7	TRBV27	TGTGCCAGCAGTTTGTCCAGACGAGTGAACGAGCAGTACTTC	CASSLSRRVNEQYF